This T cell receptor (beta chain) was recovered during a study of blood T cells in healthy people across ages. Study information: T cells yielded about one barcoded beta molecule per two cells through template switching.

Together with a sample-barcoded 5' primer, a J-beta primer mix was included in a second PCR lasting 7 to 11 cycles. TCRdb re-derived calls from the 5' RACE reads in MiXCR, one entry per CDR3 protein. The table has 700,000 to 900,000 distinct CDR3 sequences, approximately 24% seen once. This clonotype has a single count. Healthy Caucasian individuals from Russia aged about 6 to 100 served as donors. The data also belong to a second study, concerning T cells of mothers and their children. This second study notes: Random nucleotides (2-4) and sample barcodes were added by the M1S primer used in the second PCR.

The receptor was isolated from a boy younger than 18 in good health. Specimen: blood.

CDR3 region: CASSPVAGETQYF. CDR3 in DNA: TGTGCCAGCAGCCCCGTGGCGGGCGAGACCCAGTACTTC. The chain is built from TRBV7-9 and TRBJ2-5; tentatively, D is TRBD2 (5 bases). The CDR3 has 13 amino acids. V shed 5 bases and J shed 5 bases, with 12 bases lying between them. CDR1 is SEHNR, CDR2 FQNEAQ, per germline (reference sequence).